This T cell receptor (beta chain) was found in a study of T cell responses to AZD1222 COVID-19 vaccine. Libraries were prepared by immunoSEQ multiplex PCR; TCRdb keeps only in-frame clonotypes and omits some of them. The repertoire includes about 200,000 clones, around 94% of them detected once, and around 1.5% sits in the top ten. CDR1 PRHDT and CDR2 FYEKMQ come from the germline V gene (reference sequence). J was trimmed by 2 bases and V by 4 bases; bases with no gene match: 5. The CDR3 spans 17 residues. The V call is TRBV13, the J call TRBJ2-7; 16 nucleotides line up with TRBD2. Sample: peripheral blood, taken 28 days after the second dose of the MenACWY control vaccine. This sequence originates from an adult who received the MenACWY meningococcal vaccine as a control. As DNA, the CDR3 is TGTGCCAGCAGCTCCGGGACTAGCGGGGGGGGAGCCTACGAGCAGTACTTC. Residues: CASSSGTSGGGAYEQYF.